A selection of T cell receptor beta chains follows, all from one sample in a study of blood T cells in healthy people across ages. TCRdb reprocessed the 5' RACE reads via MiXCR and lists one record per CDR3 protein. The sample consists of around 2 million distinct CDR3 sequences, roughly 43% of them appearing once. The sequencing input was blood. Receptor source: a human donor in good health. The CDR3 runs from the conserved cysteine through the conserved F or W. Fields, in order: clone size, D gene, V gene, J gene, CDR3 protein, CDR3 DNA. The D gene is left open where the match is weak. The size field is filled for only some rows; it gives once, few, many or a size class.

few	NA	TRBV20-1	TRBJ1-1	CSAKDGLWAFF	TGCAGTGCTAAGGACGGCCTGTGGGCTTTCTTT
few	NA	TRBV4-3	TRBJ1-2	CASSHPRRSHYGYTF	TGCGCCAGCAGCCACCCTAGGCGTTCCCACTATGGCTACACCTTC
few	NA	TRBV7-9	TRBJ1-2	CASSPTGTRRAANYGYTF	TGTGCCAGCAGCCCCACCGGGACCAGGAGGGCGGCTAACTATGGCTACACCTTC
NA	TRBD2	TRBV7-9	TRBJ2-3	CASSEGTSGADTQYF	TGTGCCAGCAGCGAAGGGACTAGCGGGGCAGATACGCAGTATTTT
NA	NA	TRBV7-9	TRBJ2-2	CASSLPRFLNTGELFF	TGTGCCAGCAGCTTACCACGGTTCTTGAACACCGGGGAGCTGTTTTTT
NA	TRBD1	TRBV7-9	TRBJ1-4	CASSLPLGGGEKLFF	TGTGCCAGCAGCTTACCCTTAGGGGGCGGTGAAAAACTGTTTTTT
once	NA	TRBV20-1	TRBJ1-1	CSARPEQGLMNEAFF	TGCAGTGCTAGACCGGAGCAGGGACTAATGAATGAAGCTTTCTTT
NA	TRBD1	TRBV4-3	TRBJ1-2	CASSRNRLQGAGGYTF	TGCGCCAGCAGCCGTAACCGACTACAGGGGGCAGGAGGCTACACCTTC
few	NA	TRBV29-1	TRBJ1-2	CSGTDGSYGYTF	TGCAGCGGGACGGACGGAAGCTATGGCTACACCTTC
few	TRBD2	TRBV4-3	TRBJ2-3	CASSHQGAGGFADTQYF	TGCGCCAGCAGCCACCAAGGTGCGGGGGGGTTTGCAGATACGCAGTATTTT
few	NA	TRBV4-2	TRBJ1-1	CASSQVGKTEAFF	TGTGCCAGCAGCCAAGTAGGAAAGACTGAAGCTTTCTTT
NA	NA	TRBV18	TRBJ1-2	CASSPSERDGYTF	TGTGCCAGCTCACCATCCGAGAGGGATGGCTACACCTTC
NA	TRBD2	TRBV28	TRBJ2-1	CASSSPGGGYGGNEQFF	TGTGCCAGCAGTTCCCCCGGGGGGGGTTATGGAGGCAATGAGCAGTTCTTC
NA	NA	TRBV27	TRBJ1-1	CASRTGLIGPVNTEAFF	TGTGCCAGCAGGACGGGGTTGATCGGACCCGTGAACACTGAAGCTTTCTTT
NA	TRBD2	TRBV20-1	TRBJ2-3	CSAPPLVRLAGDTDTQYF	TGCAGTGCTCCCCCCCTGGTTCGGCTAGCGGGGGACACAGATACGCAGTATTTT
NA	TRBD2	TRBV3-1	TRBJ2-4	CASSPALAGAWYF	TGTGCCAGCAGCCCTGCACTAGCGGGGGCTTGGTACTTC
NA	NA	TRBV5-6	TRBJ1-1	CASSLGGPGGTNTEVFF	TGTGCCAGCAGCTTGGGAGGCCCGGGGGGCACGAACACTGAAGTTTTCTTT
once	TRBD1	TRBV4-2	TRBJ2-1	CASSPFGRTGSYNEQFF	TGTGCCAGCAGCCCTTTTGGACGGACAGGGTCCTACAATGAGCAGTTCTTC
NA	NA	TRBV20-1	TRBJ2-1	CSASPGGPTLYNEQFF	TGCAGTGCTTCACCAGGGGGGCCGACCCTTTACAATGAGCAGTTCTTC
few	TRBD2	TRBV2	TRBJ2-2	CASSEGLAEYTGELFF	TGTGCCAGCAGTGAAGGGCTAGCGGAGTACACCGGGGAGCTGTTTTTT
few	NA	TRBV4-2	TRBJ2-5	CASSQDRTGQKDQETQYF	TGTGCCAGCAGCCAAGATAGGACCGGACAGAAGGACCAAGAGACCCAGTACTTC
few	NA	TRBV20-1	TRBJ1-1	CSARDPGTPSGEAFF	TGCAGTGCTAGAGATCCTGGGACTCCCTCGGGGGAAGCTTTCTTT
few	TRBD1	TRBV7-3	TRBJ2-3	CASSHGTALDTQYF	TGTGCCAGCAGCCACGGGACAGCCTTAGATACGCAGTATTTT
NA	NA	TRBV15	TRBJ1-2	CATSRDLGVDGYTF	TGTGCCACCAGCAGAGATCTGGGGGTGGATGGCTACACCTTC
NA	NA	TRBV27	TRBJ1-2	CASSFSQGTKGYTF	TGTGCCAGCAGTTTCTCTCAGGGGACAAAAGGCTACACCTTC
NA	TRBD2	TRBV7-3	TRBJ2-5	CASSGTSGGRETQYF	TGTGCCAGCAGTGGGACTAGCGGGGGTCGGGAGACCCAGTACTTC
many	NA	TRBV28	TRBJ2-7	CASSPQGLNYEQYF	TGTGCCAGCAGCCCCCAAGGGCTTAACTACGAGCAGTACTTC
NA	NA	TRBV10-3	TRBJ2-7	CAISPVGYEQYF	TGTGCCATCAGTCCCGTAGGGTACGAGCAGTACTTC
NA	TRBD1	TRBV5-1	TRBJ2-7	CASFTGTGAKEQYF	TGCGCCAGCTTTACCGGGACAGGGGCTAAGGAGCAGTACTTC
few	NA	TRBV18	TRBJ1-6	CASSPDLGQHNSPLHF	TGTGCCAGCTCACCGGACTTAGGACAGCATAATTCACCCCTCCACTTT
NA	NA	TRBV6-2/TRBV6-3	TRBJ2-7	CASSSQGREYF	TGTGCCAGCAGTTCCCAGGGGAGAGAGTACTTC
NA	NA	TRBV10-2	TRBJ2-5	CASSEWRGGEETQYF	TGCGCCAGCAGTGAGTGGAGGGGGGGGGAAGAGACCCAGTACTTC
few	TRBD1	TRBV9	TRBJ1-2	CASSVETGQYNYGYTF	TGTGCCAGCAGCGTAGAAACGGGACAGTATAACTATGGCTACACCTTC
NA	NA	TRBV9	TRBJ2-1	CASSQVTNEQFF	TGTGCCAGCAGCCAGGTCACCAATGAGCAGTTCTTC
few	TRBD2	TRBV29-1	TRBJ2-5	CSVRGLAGDLQETQYF	TGCAGCGTTCGGGGGCTAGCGGGGGACCTCCAAGAGACCCAGTACTTC
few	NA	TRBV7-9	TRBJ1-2	CASSLDGGGRGYTF	TGTGCCAGCAGCTTAGACGGGGGAGGTCGGGGCTACACCTTC
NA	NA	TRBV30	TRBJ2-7	CAWSWGAREQYF	TGTGCCTGGAGTTGGGGGGCGCGCGAGCAGTACTTC
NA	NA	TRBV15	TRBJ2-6	CATSRDYNSLSDSGANVLTF	TGTGCCACCAGCAGAGATTACAACAGCCTAAGTGACTCTGGGGCCAACGTCCTGACTTTC
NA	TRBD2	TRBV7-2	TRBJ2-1	CASSPSFMGLELFF	TGTGCCAGCAGCCCCTCCTTCATGGGACTAGAATTGTTCTTC
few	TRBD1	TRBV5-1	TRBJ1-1	CASSLALTGGNTEAFF	TGCGCCAGCAGCTTGGCCTTGACAGGGGGGAACACTGAAGCTTTCTTT
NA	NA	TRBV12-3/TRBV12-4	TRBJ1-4	CASSSAVEKLFF	TGTGCCAGCAGTTCGGCGGTTGAAAAACTGTTTTTT
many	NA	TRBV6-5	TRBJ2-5	CASSYVGEETQYF	TGTGCCAGCAGTTACGTTGGAGAAGAGACCCAGTACTTC
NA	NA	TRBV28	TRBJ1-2	CASRFLGTDYGYTF	TGTGCCAGCAGGTTTCTCGGGACGGACTATGGCTACACCTTC
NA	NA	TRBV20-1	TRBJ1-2	CSARGSPADDNRNNYGYTF	TGCAGTGCTAGGGGGTCCCCCGCGGATGATAACAGAAATAACTATGGCTACACCTTC
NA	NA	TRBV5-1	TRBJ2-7	CASSLIWTYEQYF	TGCGCCAGCAGCTTGATCTGGACCTACGAGCAGTACTTC
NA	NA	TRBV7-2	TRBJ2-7	CASSSFKLPTYERYF	TGTGCCAGCAGCTCCTTTAAATTGCCGACCTACGAGCGGTACTTC
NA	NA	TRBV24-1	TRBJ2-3	CATSDAVAGPGTDTQYF	TGTGCCACCAGTGATGCGGTGGCGGGACCTGGCACAGATACGCAGTATTTT
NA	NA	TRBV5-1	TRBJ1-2	CASSLRRGGNYGYTF	TGCGCCAGCAGCTTGCGGAGGGGAGGAAACTATGGCTACACCTTC
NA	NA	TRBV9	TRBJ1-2	CASSVGDSHYGYTF	TGTGCCAGCAGCGTAGGAGACAGCCACTATGGCTACACCTTC
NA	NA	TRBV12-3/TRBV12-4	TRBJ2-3	CASSFARADAQYF	TGTGCCAGCAGTTTTGCCCGCGCAGATGCGCAGTATTTT
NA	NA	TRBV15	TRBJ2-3	CATSSPQGITQYF	TGTGCCACCAGCAGCCCGCAGGGGATCACGCAGTATTTT